The text below deals with one TCR beta chain. Its antigen is currently unknown. The CDR3 runs to 18 residues. Germline-derived CDR1 and CDR2 are SGHAT and FQNNGV. The authors prepared UMI-labeled TRB cDNA libraries by 5' RACE. TCRdb re-analyzed the 5' RACE reads; it lists each CDR3 protein once, without DNA. The data show some 150,000 distinct CDR3 sequences, and the top ten clones hold less than 0.55%. The data were taken from a study of CXCR3-negative and CXCR3-positive naive CD8 T cells. General study results and limits: CXCR3-positive naive cells carried more hydrophobic TRB CDR3s than CXCR3-negative ones.

By phenotype, naive CD8+ T cells were CD45RO-CCR7+CD27+CD95-. The receptor was derived from a human donor in good health. Some clones in this sample may be carry-over from other donors' samples. The V call is TRBV11-2, the J call TRBJ2-7; there is no DNA to check the TCRdb D call of TRBD1. The sequencing sample was made of naive CXCR3+ CD8+ T cells from blood. Subset in this sample: CD45RO-CCR7+CD27+CD95- naive CD8+ T cells expressing CXCR3 (TNR3+). The CDR3 sequence: CASSLGRGMGGRSYEQYF. Full variable domain (rest looked up from reference TRBV11-2 and TRBJ2-7): EAGVAQSPRYKIIEKRQSVAFWCNPISGHATLYWYQQILGQGPKLLIQFQNNGVVDDSQLPKDRFSAERLKGVDSTLKIQPAKLEDSAVYLCASSLGRGMGGRSYEQYFGPGTRLTVT.